This note documents a single T cell receptor (beta chain) sequence. What this receptor recognizes is not known. No much larger clone is present one base from it, and per-base qualities are unavailable. The sample is drawn from a study of T cell repertoires in cytomegalovirus infection (dated by TCRdb to the late 2010s). About the full investigation: Alongside well-studied HLA-B-restricted epitopes, the peptide stimulations were aimed at recently identified HLA-C-restricted CMV epitopes, whose presentation resists viral immunomodulation. The HLA type of each donor mattered for the analysis, because public TCR beta signatures pointed to carriage of CMV infection along with the matching HLA type.

Reading the label with the study, this specimen's treatment or condition is: in vitro stimulation with specific CMV peptide epitopes to enrich CMV-specific T cells. Overall results and qualifications from the work: In both this cohort and an independent cohort of under 450 donors, the cumulative frequency of public TCR beta family members distinguished carriers of CMV infection plus the relevant HLA type. The ex vivo response was dominated by HLA-C-restricted CMV-specific TCR beta clonotypes, which also provided the single most frequent clonotype in two of eight donors.

TCRdb records Illumina HiSeq 1500 as the sequencer. The public sequencing data were trimmed at Q25 with fastp and processed into clonotypes with MiXCR by TCRdb, which kept only in-frame beta chains. Every distinct CDR3 protein forms one entry, paired with its most common genes and DNA. This sample gives some 38,000 distinct CDR3 sequences in total; 52% of them show up just once. The biggest ten clones account for approximately 92% of the sample. The CDR3 measures 15 amino acids from cysteine to phenylalanine. The read is trimmed to its CDR3 DNA, 45 bases read in frame from base 1. The V end loses 3 bases and the J end loses 0 bases, and a stretch of 8 bases separates them. Taken from the germline V gene, the CDR1 and CDR2 loops are SGHTA and FQGNSA.

This chain joins TRBV7-2 to TRBJ2-2; the D gene is unclear. The clonotype originates from a human donor in good health (CMV status not recorded). Some clones in this sample may be carry-over from other donors' samples. Sequenced material: CD8+ T cells from cultured PBMCs, taken from culture after CMV antigen stimulation. The sequenced DNA: TGTGCCAGCAGCTTGAGACTTGCGAACACCGGGGAGCTGTTTTTT. Its coded protein is CASSLRLANTGELFF. Extended through the reference TRBV7-2 and TRBJ2-2 proteins, this CDR3 yields the full variable domain: GAGVSQSPSNKVTEKGKDVELRCDPISGHTALYWYRQSLGQGLEFLIYFQGNSAPDKSGLPSDRFSAERTGGSVSTLTIQRTQQEDSAVYLCASSLRLANTGELFFGEGSRLTVL.